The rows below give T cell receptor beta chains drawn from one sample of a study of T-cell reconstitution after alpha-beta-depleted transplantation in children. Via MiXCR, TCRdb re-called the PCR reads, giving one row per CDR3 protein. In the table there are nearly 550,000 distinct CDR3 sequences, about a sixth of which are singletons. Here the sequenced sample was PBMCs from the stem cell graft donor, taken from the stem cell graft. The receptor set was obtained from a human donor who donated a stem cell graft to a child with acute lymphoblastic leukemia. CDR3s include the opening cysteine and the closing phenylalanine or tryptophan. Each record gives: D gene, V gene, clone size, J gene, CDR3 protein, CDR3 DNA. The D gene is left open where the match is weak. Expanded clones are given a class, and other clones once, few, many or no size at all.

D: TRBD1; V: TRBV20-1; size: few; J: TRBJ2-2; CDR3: CSAREPGQASGELFF; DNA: TGCAGTGCTAGAGAACCGGGACAGGCGAGCGGGGAGCTGTTTTTT
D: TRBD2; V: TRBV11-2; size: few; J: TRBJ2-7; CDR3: CASSYSGNHYEQYF; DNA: TGTGCCAGCAGCTATAGCGGGAACCACTACGAGCAGTACTTC
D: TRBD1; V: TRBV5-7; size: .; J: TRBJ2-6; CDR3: CASSFGDRVAGANVLTF; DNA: TGTGCCAGCAGCTTCGGCGACAGGGTGGCTGGGGCCAACGTCCTGACTTTC
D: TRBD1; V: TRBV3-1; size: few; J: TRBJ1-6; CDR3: CASSPGGLSGSPLHF; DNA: TGTGCCAGCAGCCCAGGGGGGCTCTCTGGTTCACCCCTCCACTTT
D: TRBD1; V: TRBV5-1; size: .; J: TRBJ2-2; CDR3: CASSNRDRGFRAGELFF; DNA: TGCGCCAGCAGCAACCGGGACAGGGGGTTTAGAGCCGGGGAGCTGTTTTTT
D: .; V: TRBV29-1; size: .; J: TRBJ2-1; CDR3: CSVEKGGNEQFF; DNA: TGCAGCGTTGAAAAAGGTGGTAATGAGCAGTTCTTC
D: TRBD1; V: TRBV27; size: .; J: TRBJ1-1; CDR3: CASSQGPRTEAFF; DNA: TGTGCCAGCTCACAGGGGCCGAGGACTGAAGCTTTCTTT
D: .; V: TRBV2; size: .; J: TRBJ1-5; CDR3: CASSVDQPQHF; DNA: TGTGCCAGCAGTGTCGATCAGCCCCAGCATTTT
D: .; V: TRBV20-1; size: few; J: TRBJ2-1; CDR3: CSARSMQTYNEQFF; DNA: TGCAGTGCTAGGTCTATGCAAACCTACAATGAGCAGTTCTTC
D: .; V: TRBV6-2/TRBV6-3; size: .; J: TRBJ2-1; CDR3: CASSYPPHFDNEQFF; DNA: TGTGCCAGCAGTTACCCTCCACACTTCGACAATGAGCAGTTCTTC
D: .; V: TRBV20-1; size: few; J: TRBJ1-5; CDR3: CSAQWAGSFYQPQHF; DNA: TGCAGTGCTCAGTGGGCAGGGAGCTTCTATCAGCCCCAGCATTTT
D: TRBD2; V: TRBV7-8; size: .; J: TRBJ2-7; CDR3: CASSPREGTTYEQYF; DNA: TGTGCCAGCAGCCCGAGGGAGGGGACCACCTACGAGCAGTACTTC
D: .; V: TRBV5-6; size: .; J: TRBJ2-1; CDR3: CASEGGNNEQFF; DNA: TGTGCCAGCGAGGGGGGCAACAATGAGCAGTTCTTC
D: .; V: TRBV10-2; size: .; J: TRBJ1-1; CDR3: CASLLGVEGKASGGYTEAFF; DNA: TGCGCCAGCCTCCTTGGGGTGGAGGGGAAGGCGAGTGGAGGGTACACTGAAGCTTTCTTT
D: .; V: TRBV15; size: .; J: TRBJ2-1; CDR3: CATSRGGDGYNEQFF; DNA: TGTGCCACCAGCAGAGGGGGGGACGGATACAATGAGCAGTTCTTC
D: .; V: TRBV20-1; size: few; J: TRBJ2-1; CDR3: CSARVIRREQFF; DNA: TGCAGTGCTAGGGTCATACGCCGTGAGCAGTTCTTC